One and the same sample provided the 5 T cell receptor beta chains below, sequenced in a study of patients and donors after allogeneic stem cell transplantation. A single record per CDR3 protein comes from TCRdb applying MiXCR to the RT-PCR reads. Seen here are fewer than 250,000 distinct CDR3 sequences, around 14% observed once, and the top ten hold about 9.9%. Sequenced material: blood, either unsorted or a sorted T cell fraction (not recorded which). The receptors were gathered from a human donor who was either an allogeneic HSCT recipient or a stem cell or donor lymphocyte infusion donor (not recorded which). It is not recorded whose cells these are; they may come from a transplant donor.

The chain employs TRBV5-1 and TRBJ2-2; D may correspond to TRBD1 or TRBD2 (5 bases each). The CDR3 consists of 14 residues. V dropped 5 bases and J dropped 7 bases, with 15 bases sitting between them. Germline assignment: CDR1 SGHRS and CDR2 YFSETQ. The CDR3 DNA follows: TGCGCCAGCAGGGGGGACGTTCGAGGCGGGGAGCTGTTTTTT. Its translation is CASRGDVRGGELFF. Supplemented by reference TRBV5-1 and TRBJ2-2, the full variable domain reads KAGVTQTPRYLIKTRGQQVTLSCSPISGHRSVSWYQQTPGQGLQFLFEYFSETQRNKGNFPGRFSGRQFSNSRSEMNVSTLELGDSALYLCASRGDVRGGELFFGEGSRLTVL.

J is TRBJ2-5 and V is TRBV25-1; weak D call: TRBD2 (7 bases). With 3 bases removed from V and 4 bases from J, the gap between germline ends came to 15 bases. The CDR3 runs 15 residues. Germline V gives CDR1 MGHDK, CDR2 SYGVNS. The CDR3 is CASSDEWGGLETQYF. The CDR3 DNA reads as TGTGCCAGCAGTGACGAATGGGGGGGCTTAGAGACCCAGTACTTC.

The V call is TRBV5-1, the J call TRBJ2-2, with 8 nucleotides matching TRBD1. J was trimmed by 6 bases and V by 6 bases; bases with no gene match: 4. This CDR3 is built from 13 residues. Germline V gene sequence: CDR1 SGHRS, CDR2 YFSETQ. This CDR3 reads CASKDRGPGELFF. As DNA, the CDR3 is TGCGCCAGCAAAGACAGGGGCCCCGGGGAGCTGTTTTTT.

This clonotype was picked up a small number of times. The V gene is TRBV7-8, the J gene TRBJ1-2, with 7 bases identical to TRBD1. J was trimmed by 9 bases and V by 5 bases; bases with no gene match: 12. CDR1 is SGHVS and CDR2 is FQNEAQ in the germline V gene. The CDR3 is 14 residues long. CDR3 region: CASSTGQARDRYTF. As DNA, the CDR3 is TGTGCCAGCAGCACAGGACAGGCCCGGGATCGCTACACCTTC.

This clonotype was recorded many times. The gene calls are TRBV20-1 and TRBJ2-3, with D possibly being TRBD2 (5 bases). The V and J ends lost 3 bases and 4 bases respectively, with 11 bases between them. The length of the CDR3 is 13 residues. Germline CDR1 reads DFQATT; CDR2 reads SNEGSKA (reference sequence). CDR3 bases: TGCAGTGCTAGTGTCCGGGAATCAGATACGCAGTATTTT. This sequence encodes CSASVRESDTQYF.